The 25 T cell receptor beta chains in this list originate from one sample, sequenced in a study of blood T cell repertoires in COVID-19. Clones were sequenced by immunoSEQ multiplex PCR, and TCRdb holds only the in-frame ones, with some missing. Of about 150,000 clones in the sample, approximately 86% were seen once. The specimen sequenced was PBMCs or T cells enriched from blood (not recorded which). These receptors were collected from a woman aged 40 to 49 who had been exposed to COVID-19.

The chain combines TRBV2 with TRBJ2-6, with D perhaps TRBD2 (5 bases). CDR3 length: 13 residues. Germline V CDR1 and CDR2: SNHLY, FYNNEI. V was trimmed by 10 bases and J by 4 bases, leaving 11 bases between them. CDR3 protein: CAIVPGGANVLTF. The CDR3, as DNA: TGTGCCATAGTCCCGGGAGGGGCCAACGTCCTGACTTTC.

CDR3 coding DNA: TGTGCCAGCAGTTCCACTGACTGGAACTATGGCTACACCTTC. Protein: CASSSTDWNYGYTF. The chain couples TRBV28 to TRBJ1-2; D is unresolved. The germline CDR1 and CDR2 sequences are MDHEN and SYDVKM. V lost 4 bases and J 2 bases, leaving 11 bases between the germline ends. There are 14 residues in the CDR3.

The chain recombines TRBV2 with TRBJ2-2; D not certain. Deletions cut 5 bases from V and 5 bases from J, with 6 bases between. Germline V CDR1 and CDR2: SNHLY, FYNNEI. The CDR3 runs to 12 residues. This chain's CDR3 is CASSYKTGELFF. The CDR3 DNA follows: TGTGCCAGCAGTTACAAAACCGGGGAGCTGTTTTTT. The full variable domain, its missing parts supplied by reference TRBV2 and TRBJ2-2, is EPEVTQTPSHQVTQMGQEVILRCVPISNHLYFYWYRQILGQKVEFLVSFYNNEISEKSEIFDDQFSVERPDGSNFTLKIRSTKLEDSAMYFCASSYKTGELFFGEGSRLTVL.

This clone came up once. The rearrangement uses TRBV4-1 and TRBJ1-2, with TRBD1 identical over 9 bases. Germline assignment: CDR1 MGHRA and CDR2 YSYEKL. The CDR3 contains 18 residues. The V segment lost 0 bases and the J segment 8 bases; nucleotides outside the gene matches: 16. The CDR3, as DNA: TGCGCCAGCAGCCAAGAACGGGGACAGGGAACCCCTATGGACGGCTACACCTTC. It codes for CASSQERGQGTPMDGYTF.

The chain carries TRBV7-3 and TRBJ2-2, with TRBD1 matching over 8 bases. The junction had 7 bases not matched to a gene; V was cut back by 3 bases and J by 7 bases. CDR1 SGHTA and CDR2 FQGTGA come from the germline V gene. The CDR3 covers 15 residues. CDR3: CASSLTGAASGELFF. CDR3 sequence (DNA): TGTGCCAGCAGCTTGACAGGGGCCGCTAGCGGGGAGCTGTTTTTT.

This clone was picked up one time. The chain combines TRBV10-2 with TRBJ2-3; 12 nucleotides line up with TRBD2. Germline-derived CDR1 and CDR2 are WSHSY and SAAADI. The CDR3 contains 17 residues. J gave up 4 bases and V 0 bases, and 5 bases lay outside the gene matches. In DNA form, the CDR3 reads TGCGCCAGCAGTGAGTCTAGACTAGCGGGGGTGTCAGATACGCAGTATTTT. It translates to CASSESRLAGVSDTQYF.

This chain links TRBV6-5 with TRBJ1-1, with D uncertain. CDR1 is MNHEY and CDR2 is SVGAGI in the germline V gene. The V and J ends lost 8 bases and 1 base respectively, with 8 bases between them. The CDR3 totals 12 residues. The CDR3 nucleotides read TGTGCCAGCTTTCCAGGGAACACTGAAGCTTTCTTT. Amino acids: CASFPGNTEAFF.

This chain joins TRBV2 and TRBJ2-7, with D possibly being TRBD2 (5 bases). The germline V gene encodes CDR1 SNHLY and CDR2 FYNNEI. V was pared by 4 bases and J by 4 bases, with 17 bases between. This CDR3 has 15 residues. CDR3 sequence: CASSVEGLAGYEQYF. CDR3 nucleotide sequence: TGTGCCAGCAGTGTCGAAGGCCTAGCTGGTTACGAGCAGTACTTC.

V and J are TRBV5-1 and TRBJ2-5, with TRBD2 matching 11 bases. J lost 2 bases, V lost 5 bases, and 8 bases had no gene match. This CDR3 is built from 16 residues. Germline V gene sequence: CDR1 SGHRS, CDR2 YFSETQ. The DNA for the CDR3 is TGCGCCAGCAGTCTCCCTAGCGGGGGGAAACAAGAGACCCAGTACTTC. Translated: CASSLPSGGKQETQYF.

This chain joins TRBV5-1 and TRBJ2-1, with a possible D match to TRBD1 (6 bases). The V end lost 4 bases, the J end lost 5 bases, and 13 bases lay between the germline ends. The CDR3 is made up of 14 amino acids. Germline assignment: CDR1 SGHRS and CDR2 YFSETQ. CDR3 amino acids: CASSTHTGNNEQFF. DNA of the CDR3: TGCGCCAGCAGCACGCACACAGGGAACAATGAGCAGTTCTTC.

This chain uses TRBV20-1 with TRBJ2-1; D is possibly TRBD1 (7 bases). This CDR3 region has 15 residues. Germline V CDR1 and CDR2: DFQATT, SNEGSKA (reference sequence). The ends were cut back, 3 bases at V and 4 bases at J, with 16 bases in the middle. CDR3 sequence reads: CSASSAGTDYNEQFF. The CDR3 DNA reads TGCAGTGCTAGTTCTGCGGGGACAGATTACAATGAGCAGTTCTTC.

The CDR3 DNA follows: TGTGCCAGCAGCCAAGATCTTGGCAGGACTAACTATGGCTACACCTTC. Translated, it gives CASSQDLGRTNYGYTF. The genes are TRBV3-1 (or the pseudogene TRBV3-2) and TRBJ1-2, with no clear D. This CDR3 spans 16 amino acids. Germline CDR1 LGHDT, CDR2 YNNKEL (reference sequence). The ends were cut back, 0 bases at V and 0 bases at J, with 11 bases in the middle.

The chain is built from TRBV4-1 and TRBJ1-2; no reliable D call. Trimming took off 0 bases at V and 2 bases at J, with 10 bases between the two ends. Germline CDR1 is MGHRA and CDR2 is YSYEKL. This CDR3 is 15 amino acids long. CDR3 sequence: CASSQDPDTNYGYTF. The CDR3 DNA is TGCGCCAGCAGCCAAGACCCTGACACGAACTATGGCTACACCTTC.

This clone was counted a few times. The chain uses TRBV28 and TRBJ1-2; D may be TRBD1 (5 bases). V lost 2 bases to trimming and J lost 4 bases, with 11 bases between them. This CDR3 has 14 residues. The germline V gene encodes CDR1 MDHEN and CDR2 SYDVKM. CDR3: CASSLVWGGYGYTF. CDR3 DNA sequence: TGTGCCAGCAGTTTAGTTTGGGGGGGCTATGGCTACACCTTC.

The chain employs TRBV3-1 (or the pseudogene TRBV3-2) and TRBJ2-1; tentative D call: TRBD2 (6 bases). This CDR3 comprises 15 residues. Germline lookup yields CDR1 LGHDT and CDR2 YNNKEL (reference sequence). Trimming stripped 0 bases from V and 4 bases from J, with 10 bases between. CDR3 region: CASSQDSGNYNEQFF. CDR3 coding DNA: TGTGCCAGCAGCCAAGATAGCGGCAATTACAATGAGCAGTTCTTC.

The V and J genes are TRBV18 and TRBJ1-6, with no clear D. The germline V gene has CDR1 KGHSH and CDR2 LQKENI. Trimming cost V 2 bases and J 0 bases, with 5 bases left between them. The CDR3 sequence is 15 residues long. In DNA form, the CDR3 reads TGTGCCAGCTCACCAGGCAGCTCCTATAATTCACCCCTCCACTTT. Its protein product is CASSPGSSYNSPLHF.

Here the CDR3 DNA reads TGTGCCAGCAGCCCCGGGACAGGGACCAGCAATGAGCAGTTCTTC. Its protein product is CASSPGTGTSNEQFF. The rearrangement joins TRBV7-9 to TRBJ2-1, with 9 bases matching TRBD1. The ends lost 5 bases at V and 6 bases at J; junction bases unmatched: 8. Germline lookup yields CDR1 SEHNR and CDR2 FQNEAQ (reference sequence). This CDR3 is built from 15 residues.

In its sample, this clone was seen a few times. The chain employs TRBV12-5 and TRBJ2-7; perhaps TRBD1 as D (6 bases). Trimming removed 7 bases at V and 7 bases at J, with 20 bases between. The CDR3 length is 14 residues. Germline-derived CDR1 and CDR2 are LGHNT and FRNRAP. DNA of the CDR3: TGTGCTAGTGCCCTAGGAACAGGGTCGGAAGAGCAGTACTTC. This sequence encodes CASALGTGSEEQYF.

The rearrangement joins TRBV28 to TRBJ2-1; 11 positions match TRBD2. The CDR3 is 18 amino acids. The junction had 7 bases not matched to a gene; V was cut back by 1 base and J by 2 bases. Germline V CDR1 and CDR2: MDHEN, SYDVKM. CDR3 nucleotides: TGTGCCAGCAGTTTATATATAGCGGGAGGGATGCCCTACAATGAGCAGTTCTTC. Residues: CASSLYIAGGMPYNEQFF.

The rearrangement uses TRBV27 and TRBJ1-1, with D possibly TRBD1 on 5 matching bases. With 4 bases removed from V and 4 bases from J, the gap between germline ends came to 16 bases. The germline V gene has CDR1 MNHEY and CDR2 SMNVEV (reference sequence). The CDR3 contains 15 residues. DNA for the CDR3: TGTGCCAGCAGTTGGTCGCTGCAGGGCCGCACTGAAGCTTTCTTT. This encodes CASSWSLQGRTEAFF.

V and J are TRBV2 and TRBJ1-1, with 7 positions matching TRBD1. Germline CDR1 and CDR2: SNHLY and FYNNEI. V lost 3 bases and J lost 1; bases outside the gene matches: 2. The length of the CDR3 is 14 residues. Here the CDR3 reads CASSDSGGNTEAFF. CDR3 DNA sequence: TGTGCCAGCAGTGACTCAGGGGGGAACACTGAAGCTTTCTTT.

The genes are TRBV19 and TRBJ1-1, with 9 bases lining up with TRBD1. The CDR3 loop spans 15 amino acids. With 3 bases clipped from V and 5 bases from J, the junction kept 7 bases outside the gene matches. Per germline, CDR1 LNHDA and CDR2 SQIVND (reference sequence). DNA for the CDR3: TGTGCCAGTAGTATGCCGGGACAGGGACCGACTGAAGCTTTCTTT. Protein sequence: CASSMPGQGPTEAFF.

This clone was found once. This chain uses TRBV5-5 with TRBJ1-6; D unresolved. Per the germline V gene, CDR1 is SGHKS and CDR2 is YYEKEE (reference sequence). The CDR3 has 16 amino acids. With 4 bases removed from V and 0 bases from J, the gap between germline ends came to 11 bases. The DNA of the CDR3 is TGTGCCAGCAGCGTCTTAGGGAGCTCCTATAATTCACCCCTCCACTTT. Encoded protein: CASSVLGSSYNSPLHF.

The chain carries TRBV6-4 and TRBJ1-1; 7 positions match TRBD1. The J segment lost 5 bases and the V segment lost 6 bases, leaving 9 bases of the junction unmatched. Germline V CDR1 and CDR2: MRHNA, SNTAGT. CDR3 size: 14 residues. The DNA of the CDR3 is TGTGCCAGCAGAAACTTCAGGGGGAGTACTGAAGCTTTCTTT. This codes for CASRNFRGSTEAFF.

The chain links TRBV19 to TRBJ1-1; D is possibly TRBD1 (6 bases). This CDR3 comprises 17 residues. V lost 10 bases to trimming and J lost 3 bases, with 27 bases between them. Germline CDR1 and CDR2: LNHDA and SQIVND (reference sequence). The DNA for the CDR3 is TGTGCCACCAGGGGCGGGGGGCGCTGGAAGTTGGACACTGAAGCTTTCTTT. Translated, it gives CATRGGGRWKLDTEAFF.